This TCR beta chain comes out of a study of graft-versus-host responses after intestinal transplantation. CDR3 size: 15 residues. V was clipped by 4 bases and J by 0 bases, with 12 bases between them. Per the germline V gene, CDR1 is SGHKS and CDR2 is YYEKEE (reference sequence). As to this clone: Its specificity is unknown.

This table comes from immunoSEQ multiplex PCR, and its TCRdb copy is limited to in-frame clones, with some not included. The sample contains 95,000 to 150,000 clones, about 95% of which appear only once. The J gene is TRBJ2-3, the V gene TRBV5-5; TRBD1 or TRBD2 may be the D gene (5 bases each). This clonotype was obtained from a human donor who received an intestinal transplant. Sequenced material: unstimulated CD8+ T cells sorted from spleen or lymph node cells, taken before intestinal transplant. CDR3 bases: TGTGCCAGCAGCGCGGGCAGGGCTAGCACAGATACGCAGTATTTT. Protein sequence: CASSAGRASTDTQYF.